This TCR beta chain was documented in a study of T-cell reconstitution after alpha-beta-depleted transplantation in children (dated by TCRdb to the mid-2010s). As for the study more broadly: Using TCR repertoire profiling, the study quantitatively followed how T-cell immune reconstitution unfolded in children after TCRalphabeta/CD19-depleted allogeneic hematopoietic cell transplantation.

To prepare the library, PCR was applied. Sequenced on an Illumina HiSeq 2500. TCR libraries were prepared with molecular barcoding, using unique molecular identifiers to normalize TCRbeta repertoire quantification. TCRdb cleaned the public reads at Q25 with fastp, built clones with MiXCR and kept in-frame beta chains. When rows share a CDR3 protein, they turn into one entry using the most common DNA and genes. The sample table holds over 550,000 distinct CDR3 sequences, of which roughly a tenth were seen once. About 4.3% of the sample rests with the top ten. According to the germline V gene (reference sequence), CDR1 reads SEHNR and CDR2 reads FQNEAQ. V drops 4 bases and J drops 0 bases, leaving 10 bases in between. The CDR3 contains 15 residues, cysteine and phenylalanine counted. Of all the DNA, just the CDR3 is kept, 45 bases in frame from base 1. Worth noting for this clonotype: It has no known antigen specificity. Per-base quality was not reported, and no clone a single base away is much larger than it.

Specimen: PBMCs from the stem cell graft donor, collected from the stem cell graft. This receptor was identified in a human donor who donated a stem cell graft to a child with acute myeloid leukemia. The chain is made from TRBV7-9 and TRBJ1-3, with the D gene not confidently named. The nucleotide sequence is TGTGCCAGCAGCTCTGCAGTATACTCTGGAAACACCATATATTTT. This codes for CASSSAVYSGNTIYF.